The text below deals with one TCR beta chain. Its specificity is not known. Sequencing was performed with immunoSEQ multiplex PCR; in TCRdb, only in-frame clones are kept and a portion is missing. The repertoire consists of about 100,000 clones, with about 96% occurring once and the leading ten covering roughly 2%. This sample is drawn from a study of OX40 agonist ivuxolimab in advanced cancers. Study-wide context: Patients enrolled in dose escalation were diagnosed with hepatocellular carcinoma, melanoma, renal cell or head and neck cancer. Partial responses occurred in three patients (one hepatocellular carcinoma, two cutaneous melanoma). Study results and limitations: The expanded peripheral T cells' antigen specificity was not determined.

CDR3 length: 16 amino acids. Germline V lookup: CDR1 SGDLS, CDR2 YYNGEE. V dropped 4 bases and J dropped 5; count of bases not matched to a gene: 12. The receptor was isolated from an adult with an advanced solid tumor such as melanoma, head and neck, liver or kidney cancer. The chain joins TRBV9 to TRBJ2-7; 10 bases agree with TRBD2. Here the sequenced sample was CD4+ or CD8+ T cells sorted from blood, taken in a trial of the OX40 agonist ivuxolimab. The CDR3 bases are TGTGCCAGCAGCCCTACCCCTCTAGCGGGAGACCACGAGCAGTACTTC. It codes for CASSPTPLAGDHEQYF.